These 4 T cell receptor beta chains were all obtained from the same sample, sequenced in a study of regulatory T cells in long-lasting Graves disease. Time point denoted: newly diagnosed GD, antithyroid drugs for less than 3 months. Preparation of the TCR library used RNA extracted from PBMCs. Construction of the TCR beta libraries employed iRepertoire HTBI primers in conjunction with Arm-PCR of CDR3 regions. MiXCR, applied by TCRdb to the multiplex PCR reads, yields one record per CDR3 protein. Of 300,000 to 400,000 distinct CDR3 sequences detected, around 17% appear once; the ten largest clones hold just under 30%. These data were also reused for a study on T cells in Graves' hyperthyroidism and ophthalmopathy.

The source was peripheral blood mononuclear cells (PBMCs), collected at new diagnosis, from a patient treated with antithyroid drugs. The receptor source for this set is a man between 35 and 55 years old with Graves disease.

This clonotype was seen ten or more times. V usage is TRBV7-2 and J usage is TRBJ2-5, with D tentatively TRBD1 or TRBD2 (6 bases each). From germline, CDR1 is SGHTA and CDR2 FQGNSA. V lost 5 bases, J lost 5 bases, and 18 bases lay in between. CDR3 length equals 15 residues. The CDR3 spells CASSRALGGAETQYF. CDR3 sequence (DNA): TGTGCCAGCAGCCGAGCCCTCGGGGGCGCGGAGACCCAGTACTTC.

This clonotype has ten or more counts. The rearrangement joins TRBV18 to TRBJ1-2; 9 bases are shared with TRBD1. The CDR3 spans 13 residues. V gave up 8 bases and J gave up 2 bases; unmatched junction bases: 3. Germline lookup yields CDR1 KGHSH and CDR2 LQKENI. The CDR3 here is CASSGQGNYGYTF. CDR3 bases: TGTGCCAGCAGTGGACAGGGGAACTATGGCTACACCTTC.

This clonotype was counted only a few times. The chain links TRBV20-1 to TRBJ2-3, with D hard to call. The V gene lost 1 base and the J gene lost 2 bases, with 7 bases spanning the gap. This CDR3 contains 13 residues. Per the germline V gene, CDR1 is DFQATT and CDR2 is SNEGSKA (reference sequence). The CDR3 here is CSARGQYTDTQYF. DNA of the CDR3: TGCAGTGCTAGAGGTCAATACACAGATACGCAGTATTTT.

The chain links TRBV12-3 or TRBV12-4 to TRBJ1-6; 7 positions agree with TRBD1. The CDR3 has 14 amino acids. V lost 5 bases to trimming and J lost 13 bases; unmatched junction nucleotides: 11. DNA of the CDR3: TGTGCCAGCAGTGAGACAGGGCCGGCTCGGCCCCTCCACTTT. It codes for CASSETGPARPLHF.